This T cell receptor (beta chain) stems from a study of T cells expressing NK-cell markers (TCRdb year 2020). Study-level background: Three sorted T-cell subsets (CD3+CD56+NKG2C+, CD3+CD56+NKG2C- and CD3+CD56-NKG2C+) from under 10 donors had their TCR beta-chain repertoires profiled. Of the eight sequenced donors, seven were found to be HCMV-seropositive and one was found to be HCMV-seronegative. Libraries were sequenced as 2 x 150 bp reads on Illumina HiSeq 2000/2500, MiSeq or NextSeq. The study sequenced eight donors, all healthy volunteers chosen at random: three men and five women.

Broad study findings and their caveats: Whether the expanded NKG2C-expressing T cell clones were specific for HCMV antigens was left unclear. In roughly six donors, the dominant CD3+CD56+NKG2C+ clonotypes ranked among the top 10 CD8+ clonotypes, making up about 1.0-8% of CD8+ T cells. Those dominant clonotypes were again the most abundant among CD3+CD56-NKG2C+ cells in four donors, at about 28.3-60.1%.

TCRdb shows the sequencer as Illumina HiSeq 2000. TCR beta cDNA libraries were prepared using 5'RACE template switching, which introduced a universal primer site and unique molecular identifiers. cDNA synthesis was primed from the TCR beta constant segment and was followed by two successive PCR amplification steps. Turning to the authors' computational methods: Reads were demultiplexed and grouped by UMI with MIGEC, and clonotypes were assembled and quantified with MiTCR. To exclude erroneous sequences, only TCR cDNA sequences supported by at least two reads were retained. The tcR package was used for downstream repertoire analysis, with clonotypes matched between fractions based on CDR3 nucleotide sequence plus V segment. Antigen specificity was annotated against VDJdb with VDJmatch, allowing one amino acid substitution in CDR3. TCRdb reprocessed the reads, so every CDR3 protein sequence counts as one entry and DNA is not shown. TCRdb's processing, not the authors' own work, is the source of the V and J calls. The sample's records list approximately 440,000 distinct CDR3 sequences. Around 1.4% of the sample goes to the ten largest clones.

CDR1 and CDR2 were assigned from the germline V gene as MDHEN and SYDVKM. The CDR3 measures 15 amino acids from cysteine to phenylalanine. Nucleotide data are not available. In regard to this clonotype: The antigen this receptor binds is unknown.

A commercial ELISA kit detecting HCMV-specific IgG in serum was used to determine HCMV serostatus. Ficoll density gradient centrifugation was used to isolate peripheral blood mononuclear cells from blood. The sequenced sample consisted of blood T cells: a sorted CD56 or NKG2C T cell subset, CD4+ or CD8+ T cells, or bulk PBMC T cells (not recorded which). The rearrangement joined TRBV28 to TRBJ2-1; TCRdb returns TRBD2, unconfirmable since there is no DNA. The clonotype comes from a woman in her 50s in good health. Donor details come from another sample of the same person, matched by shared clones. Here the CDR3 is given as CASSVLAGSNNEQFF.